A selection of T cell receptor beta chains follows, all from one sample in a study of blood T cells in healthy people across ages. Each CDR3 protein gets one entry after TCRdb re-called the 5' RACE reads with MiXCR. The data contain about 1.1 million distinct CDR3 sequences, approximately 38% of them singletons. What was sequenced was blood. These receptors all come from a man in his late teens or twenties in good health. The CDR3 runs from the conserved cysteine through the conserved F or W. D genes are given only for firm matches. The size of a clone is reported for some rows only, either as once, few or many, or as a class for expanded clones.

len | j_gene | v_gene | abundance | d_gene | CDR3nt | CDR3aa
14 | TRBJ1-5 | TRBV20-1 | NA | TRBD1 | TGCAGTGCTAGTCCCGGGACAGATACTCAGCCCCAGCATTTT | CSASPGTDTQPQHF
14 | TRBJ1-2 | TRBV10-3 | NA | NA | TGTGCCATCAGGGACCTACGAGGAAGCTATGGCTACACCTTC | CAIRDLRGSYGYTF
15 | TRBJ2-3 | TRBV7-2 | few | NA | TGTGCCAGCAGCCCCAGTCCCCAAGGGACAGATACGCAGTATTTT | CASSPSPQGTDTQYF
16 | TRBJ2-2 | TRBV4-1 | NA | TRBD1 | TGCGCCAGCAGCCCAGGCGGGACAGGGGGTTTCGGGGAGCTGTTTTTT | CASSPGGTGGFGELFF
14 | TRBJ2-7 | TRBV7-8 | NA | NA | TGTGCCAGCAGCTTCCACGGAGTCTCCTACGAGCAGTACTTC | CASSFHGVSYEQYF
14 | TRBJ1-4 | TRBV9 | NA | NA | TGTGCCAGCAGCGTAGGTGACAGTAAGGAAAAACTGTTTTTT | CASSVGDSKEKLFF
12 | TRBJ2-1 | TRBV13 | few | NA | TGTGCCAGCAGCGAGGAGGGGAATGAGCAGTTCTTC | CASSEEGNEQFF
18 | TRBJ1-1 | TRBV7-9 | NA | TRBD1 | TGTGCCAGCAGCTACGTATCCTTCTTGGGGACAGGGTACACTGAAGCTTTCTTT | CASSYVSFLGTGYTEAFF
13 | TRBJ1-6 | TRBV2 | NA | NA | TGTGCCAGCACTCGGGAACGAAATTCACCCCTCCACTTT | CASTRERNSPLHF
17 | TRBJ1-1 | TRBV5-1 | NA | TRBD1 | TGCGCCAGCAGCTCCACTTGGACAGGTGCGGACGGCACTGAAGCTTTCTTT | CASSSTWTGADGTEAFF
15 | TRBJ1-1 | TRBV20-1 | NA | NA | TGCAGTGCTAGAGAGAGTGGACGGGTGAACACTGAAGCTTTCTTT | CSARESGRVNTEAFF
14 | TRBJ1-2 | TRBV7-6 | many | NA | TGTGCCAGCAGCTTATTATCTGACTTTTATGGCTACACCTTC | CASSLLSDFYGYTF
14 | TRBJ1-1 | TRBV6-5 | NA | NA | TGTGCCAGCAGTTACTCTTTAGTGGGGACTGAAGCTTTCTTT | CASSYSLVGTEAFF
16 | TRBJ2-5 | TRBV4-2 | NA | TRBD2 | TGTGCCAGCAGCCATCCTAGCGGGGGCTATCAAGAGACCCAGTACTTC | CASSHPSGGYQETQYF
13 | TRBJ1-2 | TRBV20-1 | NA | TRBD1 | TGCAGTGCCGAGACAGGGGCTAACTATGGCTACACCTTC | CSAETGANYGYTF
16 | TRBJ2-1 | TRBV4-3 | NA | NA | TGCGCCAGCAGCCAAACGTGGCGTAACCCAAACAATGAGCCGTTCTTC | CASSQTWRNPNNEPFF